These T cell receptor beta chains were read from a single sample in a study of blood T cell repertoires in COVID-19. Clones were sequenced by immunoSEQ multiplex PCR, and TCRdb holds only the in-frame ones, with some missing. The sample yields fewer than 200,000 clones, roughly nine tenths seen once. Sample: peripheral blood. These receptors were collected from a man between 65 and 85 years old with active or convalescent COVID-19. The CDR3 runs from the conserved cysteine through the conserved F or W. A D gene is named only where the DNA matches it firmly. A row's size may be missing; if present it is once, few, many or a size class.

CASSPRTGSEKLFF	TGTGCCAGCTCACCCCGGACAGGGTCAGAAAAACTGTTTTTT	TRBD1	TRBV18	TRBJ1-4	-	14
CASSAAGTHDNSPLHF	TGTGCCAGCAGCGCCGCCGGGACACACGATAATTCACCCCTCCACTTT	-	TRBV9	TRBJ1-6	-	16
CASSPDRGSGNTIYF	TGTGCCAGCAGCCCGGACAGGGGCTCTGGAAACACCATATATTTT	TRBD1	TRBV7-2	TRBJ1-3	-	15
CASSWAERTEAFF	TGTGCCAGCAGCTGGGCAGAAAGGACTGAAGCTTTCTTT	-	TRBV28	TRBJ1-1	-	13
CASSRQGSLNTIYF	TGTGCCAGCAGCCGACAGGGATCATTGAACACCATATATTTT	TRBD1	TRBV5-4	TRBJ1-3	-	14
CASSRDSVSQPQHF	TGTGCCAGCAGCCGGGACAGCGTGTCTCAGCCCCAGCATTTT	TRBD1	TRBV5-8	TRBJ1-5	-	14
CSVVGRAGSYEQYF	TGCAGCGTTGTCGGGAGGGCCGGTTCCTACGAGCAGTACTTC	TRBD2	TRBV29-1	TRBJ2-7	-	14
CSASRVAGGGDAEYF	TGCAGTGCTAGTAGAGTAGCGGGAGGAGGCGATGCAGAGTATTTT	TRBD2	TRBV20-1	TRBJ2-3	-	15
CASSTNQGQGASNQPQHF	TGTGCCAGCAGCACAAACCAAGGACAGGGGGCAAGCAATCAGCCCCAGCATTTT	TRBD1	TRBV7-9	TRBJ1-5	once	18
CASSTTGQGRSGNYGYTF	TGTGCCAGCAGCACCACGGGACAGGGGCGTTCGGGAAACTATGGCTACACCTTC	TRBD1	TRBV11-2	TRBJ1-2	-	18
CASSSRDRGAYEQYF	TGCGCCAGCAGCTCCCGGGACAGGGGCGCCTACGAGCAGTACTTC	TRBD1	TRBV5-1	TRBJ2-7	-	15
CASSLGLKAFF	TGTGCCAGCAGTTTAGGGCTGAAAGCTTTCTTT	-	TRBV12-3/TRBV12-4	TRBJ1-1	-	11
CSVEGRGTTDTQYF	TGCAGCGTTGAGGGCAGGGGTACCACAGATACGCAGTATTTT	-	TRBV29-1	TRBJ2-3	-	14
CASSPGTKETQYF	TGTGCCAGCTCACCAGGGACAAAAGAGACCCAGTACTTC	-	TRBV18	TRBJ2-5	-	13
CASSSDTGELFF	TGTGCCAGCAGTTCCGACACCGGGGAGCTGTTTTTT	-	TRBV6-5	TRBJ2-2	-	12
CASSTQGGGIGELFF	TGTGCCAGCAGTACTCAGGGAGGCGGGATTGGGGAGCTGTTTTTT	-	TRBV9	TRBJ2-2	-	15
CSVEAVSPGGPYEQYF	TGCAGCGTTGAAGCGGTCTCCCCCGGGGGTCCCTACGAGCAGTACTTC	-	TRBV29-1	TRBJ2-7	few	16
CASSAETWRRYNEQFF	TGCGCCAGCAGCGCCGAGACTTGGAGGAGGTACAATGAGCAGTTCTTC	-	TRBV5-1	TRBJ2-1	few	16
CSVEGSHTGELFF	TGCAGCGTTGAAGGCAGTCACACCGGGGAGCTGTTTTTT	-	TRBV29-1	TRBJ2-2	-	13
CASSLFGSGYEQYF	TGTGCCAGCAGCTTGTTTGGCTCGGGCTACGAGCAGTACTTC	-	TRBV5-4	TRBJ2-7	once	14
CASSSSGSGSYNEQFF	TGTGCCAGCAGTTCCTCGGGTAGCGGCTCCTACAATGAGCAGTTCTTC	-	TRBV7-2	TRBJ2-1	-	16
CASQREGTDTQYF	TGTGCCAGCCAACGGGAGGGGACAGATACGCAGTATTTT	TRBD2	TRBV6-5	TRBJ2-3	-	13
CASSPQLAGGINYEQFF	TGTGCCAGCAGCCCCCAGCTAGCGGGGGGCATTAACTATGAGCAGTTCTTC	TRBD2	TRBV7-9	TRBJ2-1	-	17
CSVPGSHNTGELFF	TGCAGCGTTCCCGGGAGCCATAACACCGGGGAGCTGTTTTTT	-	TRBV29-1	TRBJ2-2	-	14
CASNTGTLTGELFF	TGTGCCAGCAACACCGGGACACTCACCGGGGAGCTGTTTTTT	-	TRBV28	TRBJ2-2	-	14
CASSYGQGLPIYF	TGTGCCAGCAGTTACGGACAGGGTCTCCCCATATATTTT	TRBD1	TRBV6-5	TRBJ1-3	-	13
CASSLSLGDGVGGYTF	TGTGCCAGCAGCTTATCCCTGGGAGACGGCGTTGGGGGCTACACCTTC	-	TRBV7-2	TRBJ1-2	-	16
CAWDSSGNTIYF	TGTGCCTGGGACTCCTCTGGAAACACCATATATTTT	-	TRBV30	TRBJ1-3	-	12
CASRLHNEQFF	TGTGCCAGCAGACTACACAATGAGCAGTTCTTC	-	TRBV6-5	TRBJ2-1	-	11
CASNPSAGGRDQPQHF	TGTGCCAGTAATCCTTCTGCAGGGGGCCGGGATCAGCCCCAGCATTTT	TRBD1	TRBV19	TRBJ1-5	-	16
CASSDPRGTRRAGELFF	TGTGCCAGTAGTGACCCTCGGGGGACCCGGCGCGCCGGGGAGCTGTTTTTT	-	TRBV19	TRBJ2-2	-	17
CASMSLTGANVLTF	TGCGCCAGCATGTCCCTTACTGGGGCCAACGTCCTGACTTTC	-	TRBV5-1	TRBJ2-6	-	14
CASSVGAHTEAFF	TGTGCCAGCAGTGTAGGAGCGCACACTGAAGCTTTCTTT	-	TRBV25-1	TRBJ1-1	-	13
CASSPVVERRTYGYTF	TGTGCCAGCTCACCAGTGGTAGAGAGAAGAACCTATGGCTACACCTTC	-	TRBV18	TRBJ1-2	once	16
CASSLAGGLLETQYF	TGTGCCAGCTCCCTAGCGGGGGGCCTCCTGGAGACCCAGTACTTC	TRBD2	TRBV18	TRBJ2-5	-	15
CASIGRLAGVGGNEQFF	TGTGCCAGTATCGGCAGACTAGCGGGAGTTGGCGGCAATGAGCAGTTCTTC	TRBD2	TRBV19	TRBJ2-1	-	17
CASSLSGTLKETQYF	TGTGCCAGCAGCTTGAGCGGGACCCTAAAGGAGACCCAGTACTTC	TRBD2	TRBV5-6	TRBJ2-5	-	15
CASSPRGPGEKLFF	TGTGCCAGCAGCCCCAGGGGGCCCGGTGAAAAACTGTTTTTT	TRBD1	TRBV11-2	TRBJ1-4	-	14
CASSRTAQETQYF	TGTGCCAGCTCACGGACAGCTCAAGAGACCCAGTACTTC	-	TRBV18	TRBJ2-5	few	13
CASSPEGRNSPLHF	TGTGCCAGCTCACCAGAAGGGAGGAATTCACCCCTCCACTTT	-	TRBV18	TRBJ1-6	-	14
CASSQDQRGDQPQHF	TGTGCCAGCAGCCAAGATCAGCGGGGGGATCAGCCCCAGCATTTT	-	TRBV4-2	TRBJ1-5	-	15